Sequencing of this T cell receptor (beta chain) was carried out in a study of patients and donors after allogeneic stem cell transplantation. The CDR3 has 13 amino acids. Germline loops: CDR1 SQVTM, CDR2 ANQGSEA. V lost 4 bases and J lost 4, with 13 bases in between. One entry per CDR3 protein results from TCRdb running MiXCR on the RT-PCR reads. Counted here are more than 150,000 distinct CDR3 sequences, around two fifths occurring once; the ten biggest clones make up about 35%. Sequencing input: blood, either unsorted or a sorted T cell fraction (not recorded which). This receptor was taken from a human donor who was either an allogeneic HSCT recipient or a stem cell or donor lymphocyte infusion donor (not recorded which). It is not recorded whose cells these are; they may come from a transplant donor. J is TRBJ1-2 and V is TRBV29-1; D is possibly TRBD1 (5 bases). For the CDR3, the DNA is TGCAGCGTTGGGGGAACCCAGGGCTATGGCTACACCTTC. Amino acid sequence: CSVGGTQGYGYTF.